Listed below are T cell receptor beta chains from one sample, sequenced in a study of CD8 T cells in ankylosing spondylitis. MiXCR, applied by TCRdb to the 5' RACE reads, yields one record per CDR3 protein. The data contain some 16,000 distinct CDR3 sequences, 8.2% of them singletons. What was sequenced was blood. These receptors were obtained from a male donor with ankylosing spondylitis or in good health (not recorded which). CDR3s leave out the opening cysteine and the closing phenylalanine or tryptophan. The order of the fields is V gene, J gene, CDR3 protein.

TRBV9	TRBJ2-2	ASSVGLTGELF
TRBV19	TRBJ2-1	ASSMIGASYNEQF
TRBV20-1	TRBJ2-1	SARDKREWV
TRBV30	TRBJ1-5	AWSVGLTGGAQH
TRBV6-4	TRBJ2-3	ASSDRQHTDTQY
TRBV20-1	TRBJ2-1	SARALNEQF
TRBV7-2	TRBJ2-1	ASSFLMGANEQF
TRBV28	TRBJ1-4	ASSPVRKKLF
TRBV20-1	TRBJ2-1	SARDPGPRNEQF
TRBV5-1	TRBJ2-2	ASSSLNTGELF
TRBV7-2	TRBJ2-2	ASSTSNTGELF
TRBV20-1	TRBJ2-7	SAGPGTKAYEQY
TRBV7-9	TRBJ1-2	ASSPARVGGYT
TRBV4-2	TRBJ2-2	ASSQAFTGELF
TRBV20-1	TRBJ2-3	SAHTSGEYTDTQY
TRBV20-1	TRBJ2-5	SALRPPSETQY
TRBV29-1	TRBJ2-7	SVENGYEQY
TRBV7-9	TRBJ1-1	ASSLGTGGAGTEAF
TRBV6-5	TRBJ2-6	ASSYRDTISGANVLT
TRBV29-1	TRBJ2-7	SVGEDSYEQY
TRBV12-3/TRBV12-4	TRBJ2-6	ASSFGGMGFSGANVLT
TRBV12-3/TRBV12-4	TRBJ2-7	ASRGAYEQY
TRBV20-1	TRBJ2-3	SARTGTAGSDTQY
TRBV11-2	TRBJ2-2	ASSLRRGGGRELF
TRBV7-2	TRBJ2-5	ASSLAGDPETQY
TRBV12-3/TRBV12-4	TRBJ2-2	ASSKVTGYTGELF
TRBV19	TRBJ2-1	ASRPATIAGGYNEQF
TRBV27	TRBJ1-2	ASSSPETGSLPL
TRBV25-1	TRBJ1-2	ASSSQGVRYT
TRBV20-1	TRBJ1-1	SAQDVGLAF
TRBV3-1	TRBJ2-2	ASSQQGTRAGELF
TRBV6-5	TRBJ1-4	ASSPQGQANEKLF
TRBV2	TRBJ1-5	VSGRTGVNQPQH
TRBV10-3	TRBJ2-3	AISEPGQGAADTQY
TRBV5-1	TRBJ2-7	ASSLSGQGLYEQY
TRBV4-3	TRBJ2-2	ASSRSSRAAANTGELF
TRBV5-1	TRBJ2-3	ASSLIPDTQY
TRBV28	TRBJ2-1	ASSEPSGRNYNEQF
TRBV6-4	TRBJ2-3	ASSRRGGTDTQY
TRBV29-1	TRBJ2-2	SADPTDSNTGELF
TRBV3-1	TRBJ2-1	ASSRSGGGVGEQF
TRBV6-4	TRBJ2-3	ASSDIAGGTDTQY
TRBV20-1	TRBJ2-7	SASPSGLVGQY
TRBV20-1	TRBJ2-1	SASPASNEQF
TRBV12-3/TRBV12-4	TRBJ2-2	ASRDLAGGPIGELF
TRBV20-1	TRBJ1-1	SARGPGSASTEAF
TRBV20-1	TRBJ2-3	SARDFRDPRPDTQY
TRBV27	TRBJ2-1	ASSPDLAGAYNEQF
TRBV28	TRBJ2-5	ASSSGTSGAGAQY